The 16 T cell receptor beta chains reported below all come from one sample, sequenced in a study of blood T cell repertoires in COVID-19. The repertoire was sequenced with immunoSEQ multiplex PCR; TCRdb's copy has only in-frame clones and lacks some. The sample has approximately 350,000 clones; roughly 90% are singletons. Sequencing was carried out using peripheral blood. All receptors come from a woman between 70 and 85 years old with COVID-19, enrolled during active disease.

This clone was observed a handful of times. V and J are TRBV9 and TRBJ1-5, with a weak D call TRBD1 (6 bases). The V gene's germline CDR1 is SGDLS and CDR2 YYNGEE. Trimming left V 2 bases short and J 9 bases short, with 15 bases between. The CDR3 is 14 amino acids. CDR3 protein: CASSVGDTFLPQHF. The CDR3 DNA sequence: TGTGCCAGCAGCGTCGGGGACACCTTTTTGCCCCAGCATTTT.

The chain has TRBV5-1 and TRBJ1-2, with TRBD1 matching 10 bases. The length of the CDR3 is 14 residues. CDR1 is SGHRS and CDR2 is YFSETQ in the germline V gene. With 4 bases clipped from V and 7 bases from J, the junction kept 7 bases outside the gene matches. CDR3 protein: CASSPPGQGPGYTF. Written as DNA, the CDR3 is TGCGCCAGCAGCCCCCCGGGACAGGGGCCTGGCTACACCTTC.

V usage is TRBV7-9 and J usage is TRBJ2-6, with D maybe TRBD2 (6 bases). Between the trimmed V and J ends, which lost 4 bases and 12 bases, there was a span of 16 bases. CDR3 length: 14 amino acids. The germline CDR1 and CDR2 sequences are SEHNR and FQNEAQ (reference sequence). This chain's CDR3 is CASSSHTWRGVLTF. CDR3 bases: TGTGCCAGCAGCTCCCATACATGGAGGGGCGTCCTGACTTTC. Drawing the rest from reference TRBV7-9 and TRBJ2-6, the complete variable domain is DTGVSQNPRHKITKRGQNVTFRCDPISEHNRLYWYRQTLGQGPEFLTYFQNEAQLEKSRLLSDRFSAERPKGSFSTLEIQRTEQGDSAMYLCASSSHTWRGVLTFGAGSRLTVL.

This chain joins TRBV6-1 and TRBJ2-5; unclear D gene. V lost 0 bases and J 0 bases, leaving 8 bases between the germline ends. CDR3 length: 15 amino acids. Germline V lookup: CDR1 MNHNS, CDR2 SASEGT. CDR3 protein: CASSEAPLNQETQYF. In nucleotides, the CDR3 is TGTGCCAGCAGTGAAGCCCCCCTAAACCAAGAGACCCAGTACTTC.

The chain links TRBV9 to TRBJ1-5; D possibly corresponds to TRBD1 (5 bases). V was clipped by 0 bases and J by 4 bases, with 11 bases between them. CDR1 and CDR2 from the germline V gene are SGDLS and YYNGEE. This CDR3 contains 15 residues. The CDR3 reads CASSVGGGENQPQHF. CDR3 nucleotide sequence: TGTGCCAGCAGCGTAGGCGGGGGGGAGAATCAGCCCCAGCATTTT.

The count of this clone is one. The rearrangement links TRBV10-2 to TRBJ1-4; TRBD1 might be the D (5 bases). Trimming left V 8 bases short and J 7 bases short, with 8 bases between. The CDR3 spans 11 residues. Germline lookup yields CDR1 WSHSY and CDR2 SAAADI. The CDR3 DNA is TGCGCCAGCGGGAGGGGTGAAAAACTGTTTTTT. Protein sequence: CASGRGEKLFF.

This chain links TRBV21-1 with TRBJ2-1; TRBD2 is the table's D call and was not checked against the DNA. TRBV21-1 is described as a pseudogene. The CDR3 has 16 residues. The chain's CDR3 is CASSKVASGPIYEQFF. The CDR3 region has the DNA TGTGCCAGCAGCAAAGTGGCTAGCGGGCCGATTTATGAGCAGTTCTTC.

DNA for the CDR3: TGTGCCAGCAGTCCCTGGCCATCTCCGGGTTTCTTT. Its protein is CASSPWPSPGFF. The chain carries TRBV6-6 and TRBJ1-1; the D is unclear. The length of the CDR3 is 12 residues. V was pared by 5 bases and J by 13 bases, with 17 bases between. The germline V gene has CDR1 MNHNY and CDR2 SVGAGI (reference sequence).

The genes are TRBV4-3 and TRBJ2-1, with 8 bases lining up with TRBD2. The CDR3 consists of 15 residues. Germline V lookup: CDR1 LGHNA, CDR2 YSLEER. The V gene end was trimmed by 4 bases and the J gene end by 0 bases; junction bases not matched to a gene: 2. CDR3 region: CASSPREGSYNEQFF. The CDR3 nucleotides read TGCGCCAGCAGCCCACGGGAGGGCTCCTACAATGAGCAGTTCTTC.

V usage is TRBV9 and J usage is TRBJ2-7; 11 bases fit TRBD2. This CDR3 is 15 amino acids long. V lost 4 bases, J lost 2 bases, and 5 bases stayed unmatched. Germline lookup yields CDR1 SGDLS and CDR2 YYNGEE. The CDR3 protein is CASSPRLAGTYEQYF. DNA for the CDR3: TGTGCCAGCAGCCCCCGACTAGCGGGGACCTACGAGCAGTACTTC.

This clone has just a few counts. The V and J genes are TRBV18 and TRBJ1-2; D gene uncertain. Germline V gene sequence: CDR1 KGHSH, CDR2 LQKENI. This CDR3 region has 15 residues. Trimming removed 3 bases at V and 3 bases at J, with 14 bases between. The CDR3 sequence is CASSPRPGVDYGYTF. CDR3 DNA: TGTGCCAGCTCACCTCGGCCCGGGGTTGACTATGGCTACACCTTC.

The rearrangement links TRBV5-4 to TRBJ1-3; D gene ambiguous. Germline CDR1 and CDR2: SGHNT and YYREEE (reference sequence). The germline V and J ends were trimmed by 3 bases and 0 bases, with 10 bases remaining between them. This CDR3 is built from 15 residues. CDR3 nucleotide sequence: TGTGCCAGCAGCTCCGGAGGTTACTCTGGAAACACCATATATTTT. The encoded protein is CASSSGGYSGNTIYF.

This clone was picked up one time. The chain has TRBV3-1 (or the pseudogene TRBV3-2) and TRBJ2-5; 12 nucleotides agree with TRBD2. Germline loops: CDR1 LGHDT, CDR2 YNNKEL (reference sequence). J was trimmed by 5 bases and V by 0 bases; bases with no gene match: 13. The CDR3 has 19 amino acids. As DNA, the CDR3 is TGTGCCAGCAGCCAAGAGAGGCGGCTAGCGGGGGGGGCCGGGGAGACCCAGTACTTC. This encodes CASSQERRLAGGAGETQYF.

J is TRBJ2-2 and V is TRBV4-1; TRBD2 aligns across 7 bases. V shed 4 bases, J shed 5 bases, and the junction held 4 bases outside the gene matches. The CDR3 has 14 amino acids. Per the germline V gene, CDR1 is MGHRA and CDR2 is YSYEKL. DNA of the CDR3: TGCGCCAGCAGCCCTAGCGGTGGAACCGGGGAGCTGTTTTTT. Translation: CASSPSGGTGELFF.

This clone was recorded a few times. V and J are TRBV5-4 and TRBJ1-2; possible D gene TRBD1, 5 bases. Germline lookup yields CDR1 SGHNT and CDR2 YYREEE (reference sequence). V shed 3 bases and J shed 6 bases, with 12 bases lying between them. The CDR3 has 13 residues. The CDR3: CASSSREVHGYTF. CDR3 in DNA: TGTGCCAGCAGCTCCAGGGAAGTCCATGGCTACACCTTC.

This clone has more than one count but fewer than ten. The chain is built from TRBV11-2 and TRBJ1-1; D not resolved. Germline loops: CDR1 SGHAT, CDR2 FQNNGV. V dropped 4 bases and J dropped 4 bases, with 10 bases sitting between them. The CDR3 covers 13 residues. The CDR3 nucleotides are TGTGCCAGCAGCTCTCCCGGGTCCACTGAAGCTTTCTTT. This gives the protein CASSSPGSTEAFF.